A single sample gave rise to the 24 T cell receptor beta chains below, sequenced in a study of blood T cells in healthy people across ages. Primed by a sample-barcoded 5' primer and a J-beta primer mix, a second PCR proceeded for roughly 6 to 12 cycles. TCRdb analysed the 5' RACE reads with MiXCR anew, one entry per CDR3 protein. The sample lists about 1,500,000 distinct CDR3 sequences, about 28% seen once, with about 7.7% in the top ten. Sequenced: blood. The receptors derive from a woman in her 30s in good health.

The CDR3 loop reads CATSASGVAGTQYF. For the CDR3, the DNA is TGTGCCACCAGTGCTAGCGGGGTAGCGGGTACGCAGTATTTT. The V gene is TRBV24-1, the J gene TRBJ2-3; 9 bases match TRBD2. The germline V gene encodes CDR1 KGHDR and CDR2 SFDVKD. Losses at the gene ends were 5 bases for V and 8 bases for J; bases not matched to a gene: 7. This CDR3 spans 14 amino acids.

This clonotype has a handful of counts. The DNA of the CDR3 is TGTGCCTGGAGTTCCAAGGGCAGACAGACATCGGTGGATGGCTACACCTTC. Encoded protein: CAWSSKGRQTSVDGYTF. The chain carries TRBV30 and TRBJ1-2, with D possibly matching TRBD1 (5 bases). Germline V gene lookup returns CDR1 GTSNPN and CDR2 SVGIG (reference sequence). CDR3 size: 17 residues. V shed 2 bases and J shed 6 bases, with 25 bases lying between them.

The genes are TRBV5-1 and TRBJ2-1; D is perhaps TRBD1 (6 bases). CDR3 length: 15 amino acids. V was shortened by 4 bases and J by 4 bases, with 15 bases between the two germline ends. Per germline, CDR1 SGHRS and CDR2 YFSETQ. In DNA form, the CDR3 reads TGCGCCAGCAGCCTACGGACAGACGTATACAATGAGCAGTTCTTC. This gives the protein CASSLRTDVYNEQFF.

The rearrangement links TRBV20-1 to TRBJ2-3; 10 nucleotides match TRBD2. This CDR3 is 15 amino acids long. CDR1 and CDR2 (germline): DFQATT, SNEGSKA (reference sequence). Germline trimming cut 0 bases from V and 8 bases from J; bases unmatched to any gene: 8. CDR3 amino acids: CSARDKRSGGATQYF. The CDR3 bases are TGCAGTGCTAGAGATAAGAGGAGCGGGGGGGCTACGCAGTATTTT.

This clonotype occurred a few times. This rearrangement joins TRBV20-1 to TRBJ2-7; 10 positions agree with TRBD2. The CDR3 is made up of 14 amino acids. V gave up 8 bases and J gave up 0 bases; unmatched junction bases: 7. The germline gives CDR1 DFQATT, CDR2 SNEGSKA (reference sequence). CDR3 region: CSTSRLAGSYEQYF. The DNA of the CDR3 is TGCAGTACTTCTAGACTAGCGGGCTCCTACGAGCAGTACTTC.

This clonotype was counted ten times or more. The chain couples TRBV12-3 or TRBV12-4 to TRBJ2-1; 9 positions match TRBD2. The CDR3 runs to 13 residues. The J segment lost 9 bases and the V segment lost 5 bases, leaving 5 bases of the junction unmatched. CDR3 region: CASSAGLASEQFF. CDR3 bases: TGTGCCAGCAGTGCCGGACTAGCGAGTGAGCAGTTCTTC.

This sequence joins TRBV12-3 or TRBV12-4 and TRBJ2-3; 9 positions agree with TRBD2. The J segment lost 5 bases and the V segment lost 6 bases, leaving 15 bases of the junction unmatched. This CDR3 has 17 residues. CDR3 DNA: TGTGCCAGCAGCCCATACCCTAGCGGGGTAGGAGGAGATACGCAGTATTTT. It specifies CASSPYPSGVGGDTQYF.

Only a few counts were recorded for this clonotype. The chain recombines TRBV20-1 with TRBJ2-7; D might be TRBD2 (6 bases). The CDR3 totals 14 residues. The ends were cut back, 3 bases at V and 5 bases at J, with 17 bases in the middle. Germline CDR1 reads DFQATT; CDR2 reads SNEGSKA (reference sequence). The CDR3 loop reads CSASEPGRGNEQYF. CDR3 DNA: TGCAGTGCTAGTGAGCCGGGGCGGGGTAACGAGCAGTACTTC.

The J gene is TRBJ1-2, the V gene TRBV6-5; 8 nucleotides match TRBD1. The junction had 7 bases not matched to a gene; V was cut back by 4 bases and J by 6 bases. Looked up from germline, CDR1 is MNHEY and CDR2 is SVGAGI. The length of the CDR3 is 14 residues. The CDR3 DNA reads as TGTGCCAGCAGTTCTCTCGGACAGGGTGATGGCTACACCTTC. Translation: CASSSLGQGDGYTF.

The sample holds many counts of this clonotype. This chain joins TRBV29-1 and TRBJ1-1; TRBD1 aligns across 9 bases. CDR3 length equals 12 residues. Germline loops: CDR1 SQVTM, CDR2 ANQGSEA. V lost 5 bases to trimming and J lost 7 bases; unmatched junction nucleotides: 5. The CDR3 sequence: CSVNRGLDEAFF. CDR3 nucleotide sequence: TGCAGCGTTAACAGGGGGCTCGATGAAGCTTTCTTT.

The V gene is TRBV6-1, the J gene TRBJ1-5, with D perhaps TRBD1 (5 bases). This CDR3 has 16 amino acids. Trimming took 7 bases from V and 3 from J, leaving 19 bases between them. From germline, CDR1 is MNHNS and CDR2 SASEGT. This CDR3 reads CASMVFGEGTNQPQHF. DNA for the CDR3: TGTGCCAGCATGGTATTCGGCGAGGGGACCAATCAGCCCCAGCATTTT.

V gene TRBV7-2 combines with J gene TRBJ2-5; 15 bases align to TRBD2. The DNA end lines up better with TRBJ2-7; the J call may be wrong. The CDR3 consists of 16 residues. In germline, CDR1 is SGHTA, CDR2 FQGNSA. The CDR3 here is CASSAWTSGGGYEQYF. The CDR3, as DNA: TGTGCCAGCAGCGCCTGGACTAGCGGGGGGGGTTACGAGCAGTACTTC.

The chain recombines TRBV12-3 or TRBV12-4 with TRBJ2-3; D might be TRBD2 (5 bases). The germline V and J ends were trimmed by 6 bases and 6 bases, with 28 bases remaining between them. There are 18 residues in the CDR3. The CDR3 coding sequence is TGTGCCAGCAGAAAAACCGGGATTCCTCAAGCTAGTCAGGATACGCAGTATTTT. Encoded protein: CASRKTGIPQASQDTQYF.

Details on this clonotype: This may be a read error, as it is one base from a much larger clone. The chain couples TRBV4-1 to TRBJ2-4; D remains unclear. The DNA end is a closer match to TRBJ2-7, so the J assignment may be wrong. Germline V lookup: CDR1 MGHRA, CDR2 YSYEKL. The CDR3 spans 16 residues. The CDR3 DNA follows: TGCGCCAGCAACCAAGAACTGACGGTCGCCCACTACGAGCAGTACTTC. Translating it yields CASNQELTVAHYEQYF.

The table lists this clonotype with a few counts. The genes are TRBV7-2 and TRBJ2-7, with D possibly being TRBD2 (5 bases). The V end was cut by 2 bases, the J end by 3 bases, with 11 bases between. Germline lookup yields CDR1 SGHTA and CDR2 FQGNSA. CDR3 length equals 14 residues. In DNA form, the CDR3 reads TGTGCCAGCAGCTTAAATGGACGGGACTACGAGCAGTACTTC. This codes for CASSLNGRDYEQYF.

Only a few counts were recorded for this clonotype. The chain couples TRBV2 to TRBJ2-1; 11 bases align to TRBD2. The length of the CDR3 is 15 residues. The ends lost 6 bases at V and 6 bases at J; junction bases unmatched: 7. CDR1 and CDR2 (germline): SNHLY, FYNNEI. In nucleotides, the CDR3 is TGTGCCAGCAGGCTACTAGCGGGAGCGGGCAATGAGCAGTTCTTC. Translated: CASRLLAGAGNEQFF. Full variable domain (remainder filled in from reference TRBV2 and TRBJ2-1): EPEVTQTPSHQVTQMGQEVILRCVPISNHLYFYWYRQILGQKVEFLVSFYNNEISEKSEIFDDQFSVERPDGSNFTLKIRSTKLEDSAMYFCASRLLAGAGNEQFFGPGTRLTVL.

Regarding this clonotype: A much larger clone lies a single base off, so this may be a read error. The rearrangement uses TRBV20-1 and TRBJ2-1; D might be TRBD1 or TRBD2, each matching 6 bases. The CDR3 is made up of 13 amino acids. V dropped 3 bases and J dropped 7 bases, with 13 bases sitting between them. Germline CDR1 reads DFQATT; CDR2 reads SNEGSKA (reference sequence). CDR3 in amino acids: CSARWGARNEQFF. The CDR3 region has the DNA TGCAGTGCTAGGTGGGGGGCCCGGAATGAGCAGTTCTTC.

The V gene is TRBV20-1, the J gene TRBJ2-3; D perhaps matches TRBD2 (6 bases). The CDR3 totals 18 residues. V was pared by 5 bases and J by 0 bases, with 24 bases between. In germline, CDR1 is DFQATT, CDR2 SNEGSKA (reference sequence). In DNA, the CDR3 is TGCAGTGCTCGCACCCCGCGGGGCGTCCTCACTAGCACAGATACGCAGTATTTT. Its translation is CSARTPRGVLTSTDTQYF.

V gene TRBV7-6 combines with J gene TRBJ2-7, with 12 bases that match TRBD2. CDR3 length: 15 amino acids. Germline loops: CDR1 SGHVS, CDR2 FNYEAQ. With V trimmed by 8 bases and J by 6 bases, 11 bases remained unmatched. CDR3 sequence (DNA): TGTGCCAGCGGCCAACTAGGGACTAGCGGGCGCGAGCAGTACTTC. Encoded protein: CASGQLGTSGREQYF.

J is TRBJ2-1 and V is TRBV5-5; maybe TRBD2 (6 bases). The CDR3 is 12 amino acids. The germline CDR1 and CDR2 sequences are SGHKS and YYEKEE (reference sequence). Trimming took 4 bases from V and 9 from J, leaving 11 bases between them. In DNA, the CDR3 is TGTGCCAGCAGCCGCGAAGCGGGTGAGCAGTTCTTC. This encodes CASSREAGEQFF. Together with reference TRBV5-5 and TRBJ2-1, the CDR3 gives the full variable domain: DAGVTQSPTHLIKTRGQQVTLRCSPISGHKSVSWYQQVLGQGPQFIFQYYEKEERGRGNFPDRFSARQFPNYSSELNVNALLLGDSALYLCASSREAGEQFFGPGTRLTVL.

As regards this clonotype: An end of the junction differs from the germline gene, which may be a read error. The chain is built from TRBV6-6 and TRBJ1-2, with TRBD1 as a possible D gene (5 bases). Germline lookup yields CDR1 MNHNY and CDR2 SVGAGI (reference sequence). This CDR3 is 14 amino acids long. For the CDR3, the DNA is TGTGCCAGCAGCCCGGGGGACGCCCCCTATGGCAACACCTTC. Translating gives CASSPGDAPYGNTF.

As regards this clonotype: Sequence at one end of the junction differs from germline and may be a read error. The chain has TRBV28 and TRBJ1-2, with D possibly being TRBD1 (6 bases). CDR3 size: 10 residues. Germline V gene data show CDR1 as MDHEN and CDR2 as SYDVKM. CDR3 bases: TGTGCCACGAGAGCTGGGGGCTGCACCTTC. Its translation is CATRAGGCTF.

This clonotype has more than one count but fewer than ten. The chain recombines TRBV6-5 with TRBJ2-7; no clear D. V was pared by 2 bases and J by 2 bases, with 7 bases between. This CDR3 comprises 13 residues. CDR1 is MNHEY, CDR2 SVGAGI, per germline. CDR3 bases: TGTGCCAGCAGTTACGGGGTAACCTACGAGCAGTACTTC. Translation gives CASSYGVTYEQYF.

This clonotype has only a few counts. This rearrangement joins TRBV6-5 to TRBJ2-7; the D gene is possibly TRBD1 (5 bases). CDR3 length equals 15 residues. CDR1 and CDR2 from the germline V gene are MNHEY and SVGAGI. V was pared by 5 bases and J by 2 bases, with 16 bases between. Here the CDR3 DNA reads TGTGCCAGCAGTCACCGGACATTTGGACCCTACGAGCAGTACTTC. It specifies CASSHRTFGPYEQYF.